Listed below are T cell receptor beta chains from one sample, sequenced in a study of T cells in Graves' hyperthyroidism and ophthalmopathy. TCRdb passed the multiplex PCR reads through MiXCR, listing each CDR3 protein once. The sample gives fewer than 900,000 distinct CDR3 sequences, roughly 20% of which show up once; 16% is in the top ten. Sequenced input: blood. These receptors originate from a woman in her forties or fifties with Graves' hyperthyroidism that later progressed to Graves' ophthalmopathy. CDR3s leave out the opening cysteine and the closing phenylalanine or tryptophan. Some rows have no size entry. The others give once, few or many, or a class for an expanded clone.

V gene	CDR3 length	clone size	J gene	CDR3 protein
TRBV19	10	.	TRBJ1-5	ASSIQGQPQH
TRBV7-9	14	.	TRBJ2-3	ASSPRTGGVTDTQY
TRBV29-1	13	.	TRBJ2-1	SVLAGTVTRTGEF
TRBV2	16	many	TRBJ1-2	ASSEIKGARTDQYGYT
TRBV29-1	11	few	TRBJ2-5	SLGTGAQETQY
TRBV4-1	15	.	TRBJ2-1	ASSQDSLGTVYNEQF
TRBV19	11	.	TRBJ2-7	ASSTTGLNEQY
TRBV2	13	many	TRBJ2-3	ASNPGLAETDTQY
TRBV14	11	.	TRBJ1-2	ASSQRPNYGYT
TRBV11-2	15	.	TRBJ1-5	ASTRTQGLIQGQPQH
TRBV19	11	.	TRBJ1-5	ASRGLLNQPQH
TRBV28	15	many	TRBJ2-2	ASSIDPGGANTGELF
TRBV20-1	9	few	TRBJ2-7	SAQALMGLY
TRBV2	12	.	TRBJ2-1	ASNSRERSDEQF
TRBV9	11	.	TRBJ1-1	ASSVDRATEAF
TRBV20-1	14	.	TRBJ2-3	SARTRKAGVTDTQC
TRBV4-1	15	few	TRBJ2-2	ASSPKSAGGASGELF
TRBV12-3/TRBV12-4	12	few	TRBJ1-1	ASSFGTGGREAF